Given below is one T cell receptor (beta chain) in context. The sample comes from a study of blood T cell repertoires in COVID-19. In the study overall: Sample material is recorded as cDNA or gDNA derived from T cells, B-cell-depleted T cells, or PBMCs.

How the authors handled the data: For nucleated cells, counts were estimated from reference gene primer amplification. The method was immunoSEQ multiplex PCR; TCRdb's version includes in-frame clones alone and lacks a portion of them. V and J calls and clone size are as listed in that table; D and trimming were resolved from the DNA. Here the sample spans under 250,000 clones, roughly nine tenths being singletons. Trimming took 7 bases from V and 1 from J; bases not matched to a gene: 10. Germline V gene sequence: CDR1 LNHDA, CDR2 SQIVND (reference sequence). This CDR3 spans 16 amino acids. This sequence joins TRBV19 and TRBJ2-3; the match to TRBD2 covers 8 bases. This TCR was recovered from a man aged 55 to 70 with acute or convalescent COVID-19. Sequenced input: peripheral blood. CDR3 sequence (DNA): TGTGCCAGTACCACAAACAGCGGGAGAGGCACAGATACGCAGTATTTT. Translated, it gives CASTTNSGRGTDTQYF.